The rows below give T cell receptor beta chains drawn from one sample of a study of blood T cell repertoires in COVID-19. Some clones are missing from TCRdb's copy, which holds only in-frame ones; the method was immunoSEQ multiplex PCR. The sample records about 280,000 clones, about 88% being singletons. Sequenced sample: PBMCs or T cells enriched from blood (not recorded which). Receptors were obtained from a woman in her sixties or seventies in a cohort exposed to, infected with or recovered from COVID-19 (not recorded which). The CDR3 runs from the conserved cysteine through the conserved F or W. D genes are given only for firm matches. Clone size appears in some rows only: once, few, many, or a class for an expanded clone.

D gene	clone size	J gene	V gene	CDR3 DNA	CDR3 protein
NA	NA	TRBJ1-4	TRBV13	TGTGCCAGCAGCTTACGGGGAATCGGTGAAAAACTGTTTTTT	CASSLRGIGEKLFF
NA	NA	TRBJ2-7	TRBV2	TGTGCCTCTGGGACACAATCCTACGAGCAGTACTTC	CASGTQSYEQYF
TRBD1	once	TRBJ1-2	TRBV5-1	TGCGCCAGCAGCTCGGGACAGTCGTATGGCTACACCTTC	CASSSGQSYGYTF
NA	NA	TRBJ1-6	TRBV2	TGTGCCAGCGGCCGGGGCTCCTATAATTCACCCCTCCACTTT	CASGRGSYNSPLHF
NA	few	TRBJ1-1	TRBV14	TGTGCCAGCAGCCGATTACAGCAAACTACTGAAGCTTTCTTT	CASSRLQQTTEAFF
NA	NA	TRBJ2-1	TRBV11-2	TGTGCCAGCAGCGACCGACTAGGCAGGAATGAGCAGTTCTTC	CASSDRLGRNEQFF
TRBD1	NA	TRBJ2-1	TRBV6-2/TRBV6-3	TGTGCCAGCAGTTATCCCGGGACAGGGGCCTACAATGAGCAGTTCTTC	CASSYPGTGAYNEQFF
TRBD1	NA	TRBJ2-7	TRBV19	TGTGCCAGTAAGGGGACAGCCCTCGGGGAGCAGTACTTC	CASKGTALGEQYF
NA	NA	TRBJ2-7	TRBV20-1	TGCAGTGCTAGAGTCGGGTTCGAGCAGTACTTC	CSARVGFEQYF
NA	NA	TRBJ1-1	TRBV2	TGTGCCAGCAGTGCAGGGGCGATGAACACTGAAGCTTTCTTT	CASSAGAMNTEAFF
NA	NA	TRBJ1-6	TRBV15	TGTGCCACCAGCAGTGCCAGGGTTGTTTTGGGTAATTCACCCCTCCACTTT	CATSSARVVLGNSPLHF
TRBD1	NA	TRBJ1-1	TRBV7-8	TGTGCCAGCAGCTCGCGGACAGGGTTGAACACTGAAGCTTTCTTT	CASSSRTGLNTEAFF
NA	NA	TRBJ2-6	TRBV7-9	TGTGCCAGCAGCTCCTCCTCTGGGGCCAACGTCCTGACTTTC	CASSSSSGANVLTF
NA	NA	TRBJ1-6	TRBV7-2	TGTGCCAGCAGTTCAGGAGGGCTCGGCAATTCACCCCTCCACTTT	CASSSGGLGNSPLHF
NA	NA	TRBJ2-2	TRBV19	TGTGCCAGTAGTATCCAGGGGCGGAACACCGGGGAGCTGTTTTTT	CASSIQGRNTGELFF
NA	NA	TRBJ1-1	TRBV19	TGTGCCAGTATTGAGGACGGACGGGGCACTGAAGCTTTCTTT	CASIEDGRGTEAFF
NA	NA	TRBJ2-1	TRBV7-2	TGTGCCAGCAGCTTAGGATTGGTCCAGGGGAAATTCTTC	CASSLGLVQGKFF
NA	NA	TRBJ2-7	TRBV27	TGTGCCAGCAGTTCCGGGGGCTACGAGCAGTACTTC	CASSSGGYEQYF
NA	NA	TRBJ1-1	TRBV15	TGTGCCACCAGCAGAAAAAACTGGAACACTGAAGCTTTCTTT	CATSRKNWNTEAFF
TRBD2	NA	TRBJ2-5	TRBV5-4	TGTGCCAGCAGCTTGGCGGGGTCTAGCGGGCAAGAGACCCAGTACTTC	CASSLAGSSGQETQYF
NA	NA	TRBJ1-2	TRBV18	TGTGCCAGCTCACCGGCAGAAGCGGCCTATGGCTACACCTTC	CASSPAEAAYGYTF
TRBD1	NA	TRBJ1-3	TRBV4-2	TGTGCCAGCAGCCAGGGGACAGGGGGTTGGGACACCATATATTTT	CASSQGTGGWDTIYF
NA	NA	TRBJ1-6	TRBV7-8	TGTGCCAGCAGCTTAGCGCGCGGAAACTATAATTCACCCCTCCACTTT	CASSLARGNYNSPLHF
TRBD1	NA	TRBJ2-7	TRBV6-1	TGTGCCAGCAGTGAAGTGGGACAGGGGAATGCACCCTACGAGCAGTACTTC	CASSEVGQGNAPYEQYF
TRBD1	NA	TRBJ2-1	TRBV4-1	TGCGCCAGCAGCCAAGAGGAAATAGCTGGGGACAGGGTCTACAATGAGCAGTTCTTC	CASSQEEIAGDRVYNEQFF